The 31 T cell receptor beta chains reported below all come from one sample, sequenced in a study of T cells in localized non-small cell lung cancer. Profiling relied on immunoSEQ multiplex PCR, and the TCRdb table lists in-frame clones only, not all of them. This sample carries around 90,000 clones, roughly 80% of them seen once, and the ten largest clones take about a fifth. The material was PBMCs, obtained before any cancer treatment. Receptors originate from a man between 40 and 69 years old with stage II squamous cell lung carcinoma.

The V call is TRBV19, the J call TRBJ1-1; no definite D call. The CDR3 consists of 13 residues. V was clipped by 2 bases and J by 3 bases, with 7 bases between them. Germline V gene sequence: CDR1 LNHDA, CDR2 SQIVND (reference sequence). The CDR3, as DNA: TGTGCCAGTAGTATATCAGTGGACACTGAAGCTTTCTTT. Its protein product is CASSISVDTEAFF. Variable domain in full (rest from reference TRBV19 and TRBJ1-1): DGGITQSPKYLFRKEGQNVTLSCEQNLNHDAMYWYRQDPGQGLRLIYYSQIVNDFQKGDIAEGYSVSREKKESFPLTVTSAQKNPTAFYLCASSISVDTEAFFGQGTRLTVV.

This clone was recorded once. The chain uses TRBV19 and TRBJ2-1; D remains unclear. V was cut by 5 bases and J by 2 bases, with 7 bases left in between. The CDR3 extends over 13 amino acids. Per the germline V gene, CDR1 is LNHDA and CDR2 is SQIVND (reference sequence). CDR3 in DNA: TGTGCCAGTAGTCTAGGGCCCTACAATGAGCAGTTCTTC. Protein: CASSLGPYNEQFF. Full variable domain (missing parts from reference TRBV19 and TRBJ2-1): DGGITQSPKYLFRKEGQNVTLSCEQNLNHDAMYWYRQDPGQGLRLIYYSQIVNDFQKGDIAEGYSVSREKKESFPLTVTSAQKNPTAFYLCASSLGPYNEQFFGPGTRLTVL.

The chain uses TRBV5-1 and TRBJ2-2; a possible D gene is TRBD2 (6 bases). There are 16 residues in the CDR3. The V end lost 4 bases, the J end lost 3 bases, and 16 bases lay between the germline ends. Germline CDR1 SGHRS, CDR2 YFSETQ. The CDR3 nucleotides are TGCGCCAGCAGCCCGGTGATGGGGGGTCACACCGGGGAGCTGTTTTTT. Translating gives CASSPVMGGHTGELFF.

The genes are TRBV29-1 and TRBJ1-1, with unresolved D. Per germline, CDR1 SQVTM and CDR2 ANQGSEA. The CDR3 loop spans 12 amino acids. V lost 6 bases and J lost 1, with 9 bases in between. The CDR3 coding sequence is TGCAGCGTGATGACGGGGAACACTGAAGCTTTCTTT. Protein sequence: CSVMTGNTEAFF.

This clone appeared a few times. The junction shows a germline mismatch at one end, possibly a read error. The CDR3 coding sequence is TGTGCTAGCAGCTCGGGCCGGACCCTGGGGGAGACCCAGTACTTC. It encodes CASSSGRTLGETQYF. V and J are TRBV7-7 and TRBJ2-5; no clear D. CDR3 size: 15 residues. Germline-derived CDR1 and CDR2 are SSHAT and FNYEAQ (reference sequence).

This sequence joins TRBV7-2 and TRBJ2-5; D remains ambiguous. This CDR3 contains 11 residues. V shed 1 base and J shed 7 bases, with 4 bases lying between them. Germline assignment: CDR1 SGHTA and CDR2 FQGNSA. In DNA, the CDR3 is TGTGCCAGCAGCTTAGAGGGGACCCAGTACTTC. Translating it yields CASSLEGTQYF.

The rearrangement links TRBV28 to TRBJ2-7, with TRBD1 identical over 10 bases. V was clipped by 2 bases and J by 5 bases; unmatched bases: 12. The CDR3 contains 17 residues. The germline gives CDR1 MDHEN, CDR2 SYDVKM. CDR3: CASSLGFRTGGGNEQYF. In nucleotides, the CDR3 is TGTGCCAGCAGTTTAGGGTTTCGGACAGGGGGTGGCAACGAGCAGTACTTC.

V usage is TRBV4-2 and J usage is TRBJ2-1; TRBD2 aligns across 11 bases. The CDR3 contains 18 residues. Germline-derived CDR1 and CDR2 are LGHNA and YNFKEQ. V lost 2 bases and J lost 3; bases outside the gene matches: 9. This chain's CDR3 is CASSQLAGGGNSYNEQFF. The DNA of the CDR3 is TGTGCCAGCAGCCAACTAGCGGGAGGAGGAAATAGCTACAATGAGCAGTTCTTC.

This clone occurred a few times. The V call is TRBV2, the J call TRBJ1-2; 7 bases are shared with TRBD1. V shed 8 bases and J 7 bases; nucleotides not matched to a gene: 13. This CDR3 region has 14 residues. Per the germline V gene, CDR1 is SNHLY and CDR2 is FYNNEI. The CDR3 region has the DNA TGTGCCAGCTCTGCTGAGGGGGCGGCCGTTGGCTACACCTTC. Translation gives CASSAEGAAVGYTF.

This sequence joins TRBV29-1 and TRBJ1-1; tentatively, D is TRBD1 (6 bases). Germline loops: CDR1 SQVTM, CDR2 ANQGSEA. This CDR3 is built from 13 residues. V was shortened by 5 bases and J by 4 bases, with 14 bases between the two germline ends. The CDR3 nucleotides read TGCAGCGTTTCCGGTAGGGGGGCCACTGAAGCTTTCTTT. This translates into CSVSGRGATEAFF.

This rearrangement joins TRBV5-6 to TRBJ2-7, with 8 bases lining up with TRBD1. Germline V gene lookup returns CDR1 SGHDT and CDR2 YYEEEE. The CDR3 length is 14 residues. Trimming cost V 0 bases and J 7 bases; bases outside gene matches: 6. The CDR3 loop is CASSLGRGLKEQYF. CDR3 nucleotides: TGTGCCAGCAGCTTGGGCAGGGGGCTCAAAGAGCAGTACTTC.

The chain uses TRBV2 and TRBJ2-7; TRBD2 aligns across 7 bases. The V gene's germline CDR1 is SNHLY and CDR2 FYNNEI. The CDR3 has 14 residues. Trimming removed 5 bases from V and 0 bases from J; junction bases left unmatched: 4. This CDR3 reads CASSTGGGSYEQYF. The DNA of the CDR3 is TGTGCCAGCAGTACGGGGGGAGGCTCCTACGAGCAGTACTTC.

The chain combines TRBV7-2 with TRBJ2-2, with unresolved D. The CDR3 sequence is 14 residues long. The germline V gene encodes CDR1 SGHTA and CDR2 FQGNSA. Trimming stripped 2 bases from V and 7 bases from J, with 11 bases between. The CDR3 DNA sequence: TGTGCCAGCAGCTTAACCGGCTTGGGCGGGGAGCTGTTTTTT. Amino acid sequence: CASSLTGLGGELFF.

J is TRBJ1-3 and V is TRBV7-6; D ambiguous. The CDR3 has 14 residues. Trimming took 1 base from V and 0 from J, leaving 4 bases between them. CDR1 and CDR2 (germline): SGHVS, FNYEAQ. The CDR3 protein is CASSLDNSGNTIYF. The CDR3 DNA reads as TGTGCCAGCAGCTTAGACAACTCTGGAAACACCATATATTTT.

In this sample, this clone turned up once. The chain is built from TRBV6-5 and TRBJ2-7, with D unclear. The CDR3 has 12 residues. Trimming shortened V by 4 bases and J by 2 bases, and 6 bases separated the two germline ends. Germline V gene sequence: CDR1 MNHEY, CDR2 SVGAGI. For the CDR3, the DNA is TGTGCCAGCAGTTCAGACGCCTACGAGCAGTACTTC. Translating it yields CASSSDAYEQYF.

This clone was seen a handful of times. V and J are TRBV15 and TRBJ1-1, with D unresolved. The CDR3 sequence is 15 residues long. V was shortened by 0 bases and J by 7 bases, with 15 bases between the two germline ends. Germline values: CDR1 LNHNV, CDR2 YYDKDF (reference sequence). As DNA, the CDR3 is TGTGCCACCAGCAGAGATCAGGTGTTCACCTATGAAGCTTTCTTT. Its protein is CATSRDQVFTYEAFF.

The CDR3 DNA follows: TGCGCCAGCAGTTCCATCGAGAACACCGGGGAGCTGTTTTTT. Protein: CASSSIENTGELFF. This chain connects TRBV5-1 to TRBJ2-2; D gene unclear. Germline CDR1 is SGHRS and CDR2 is YFSETQ. Trimming cost V 5 bases and J 1 base, with 9 bases left between them. The CDR3 extends over 14 amino acids.

The chain carries TRBV5-6 and TRBJ1-2; D perhaps matches TRBD1 (5 bases). Germline CDR1 and CDR2: SGHDT and YYEEEE. Trimming took off 5 bases at V and 2 bases at J, with 10 bases between the two ends. The CDR3 is made up of 13 amino acids. This chain's CDR3 is CASRAGTNYGYTF. CDR3 in DNA: TGTGCCAGCAGGGCAGGGACGAACTATGGCTACACCTTC.

This clone occurred a few times. CDR3 nucleotide sequence: TGTGCCAGCAGCTTGGCTTGGGGCTCTGGAAACACCATATATTTT. Translating gives CASSLAWGSGNTIYF. The chain joins TRBV5-4 to TRBJ1-3; the D is unclear. This CDR3 is 15 amino acids long. The germline V gene has CDR1 SGHNT and CDR2 YYREEE (reference sequence). The V and J ends lost 0 bases and 0 bases respectively, with 7 bases between them.

This clone was recorded a few times. In DNA form, the CDR3 reads TGTGCCACTGGGACAGAACAGCGCATATATGGCTACACCTTC. This sequence encodes CATGTEQRIYGYTF. The chain is built from TRBV10-3 and TRBJ1-2, with 7 bases fitting TRBD1. J gave up 5 bases and V 10 bases, and 13 bases lay outside the gene matches. The CDR3 extends over 14 amino acids. The V gene's germline CDR1 is ENHRY and CDR2 SYGVKD.

The genes are TRBV7-8 and TRBJ2-2; TRBD2 matches at 8 bases. The CDR3 loop spans 17 amino acids. Germline V CDR1 and CDR2: SGHVS, FQNEAQ. The V gene end was trimmed by 1 base and the J gene end by 5 bases; junction bases not matched to a gene: 9. The CDR3 loop reads CASSLEAAGGRTGELFF. The CDR3 coding sequence is TGTGCCAGCAGCTTAGAGGCGGCGGGGGGCCGGACCGGGGAGCTGTTTTTT.

The chain is built from TRBV19 and TRBJ1-1; D remains unclear. CDR1 and CDR2 from the germline V gene are LNHDA and SQIVND (reference sequence). The V and J ends lost 2 bases and 1 base respectively, with 14 bases between them. This CDR3 region has 16 residues. Here the CDR3 reads CASSITGFWRNTEAFF. CDR3 in DNA: TGTGCCAGTAGTATAACGGGCTTCTGGAGGAACACTGAAGCTTTCTTT.

The table lists this clone with a count of one. The chain carries TRBV2 and TRBJ1-5, with D possibly matching TRBD1 (5 bases). V was trimmed by 8 bases and J by 5 bases, leaving 16 bases between them. From germline, CDR1 is SNHLY and CDR2 FYNNEI. This CDR3 region has 14 residues. The CDR3 loop is CASDSIGGDQPQHF. Written as DNA, the CDR3 is TGTGCCAGCGATTCAATTGGGGGAGATCAGCCCCAGCATTTT.

The V and J genes are TRBV19 and TRBJ1-2, with D maybe TRBD1 (5 bases). Looked up from germline, CDR1 is LNHDA and CDR2 is SQIVND (reference sequence). The CDR3 covers 14 residues. The V and J ends lost 7 bases and 6 bases respectively, with 18 bases between them. This chain's CDR3 is CASTRGGSGHGYTF. The CDR3 nucleotides are TGTGCCAGTACCCGGGGCGGGAGCGGCCATGGCTACACCTTC.

The V and J genes are TRBV28 and TRBJ2-1; the match to TRBD1 covers 7 bases. This CDR3 spans 11 amino acids. In germline, CDR1 is MDHEN, CDR2 SYDVKM. Trimming removed 6 bases from V and 13 bases from J; junction bases left unmatched: 6. The CDR3 sequence is CASRAGGGQFF. DNA of the CDR3: TGTGCCAGCAGGGCAGGGGGTGGACAGTTCTTC.

CDR3 region: CASSLTWGQVIQQYF. CDR3 bases: TGTGCCAGCAGTTTAACGTGGGGGCAAGTCATCCAGCAGTACTTC. V is TRBV28 and J is TRBJ2-7, with a weak D call TRBD1 (6 bases). CDR3 length: 15 residues. V shed 2 bases and J shed 8 bases, with 19 bases lying between them. Germline loops: CDR1 MDHEN, CDR2 SYDVKM.

This chain joins TRBV5-1 and TRBJ2-3; D is undetermined. CDR1 and CDR2 from the germline V gene are SGHRS and YFSETQ. Trimming shortened V by 2 bases and J by 0 bases, and 7 bases separated the two germline ends. There are 14 residues in the CDR3. CDR3 DNA sequence: TGCGCCAGCAGCTTTGGCCCTAGCACAGATACGCAGTATTTT. This translates into CASSFGPSTDTQYF.

This clone was seen only once. This chain uses TRBV4-1 with TRBJ2-3; D gene unclear. Between the trimmed V and J ends, which lost 1 base and 6 bases, there was a span of 8 bases. This CDR3 region has 13 residues. The germline V gene has CDR1 MGHRA and CDR2 YSYEKL. CDR3 nucleotide sequence: TGCGCCAGCAGCCAAGGACCCACGGATACGCAGTATTTT. Protein: CASSQGPTDTQYF.

The chain employs TRBV27 and TRBJ1-2; D not certain. Between the trimmed V and J ends, which lost 9 bases and 3 bases, there was a span of 11 bases. CDR1 is MNHEY and CDR2 is SMNVEV in the germline V gene (reference sequence). The CDR3 sequence is 12 residues long. CDR3 sequence: CASWQLDYGYTF. CDR3 coding DNA: TGTGCCAGTTGGCAGTTGGACTATGGCTACACCTTC.

This clone was seen at least ten times. V and J are TRBV4-2 and TRBJ1-1; the D gene is possibly TRBD1 (6 bases). The CDR3 has 15 amino acids. Trimming pared 1 base from V and 1 base from J, leaving 10 bases between. The V gene's germline CDR1 is LGHNA and CDR2 YNFKEQ. CDR3 residues: CASSQGTVSNTEAFF. The CDR3 DNA follows: TGTGCCAGCAGCCAAGGGACAGTATCGAACACTGAAGCTTTCTTT.

V is TRBV19 and J is TRBJ2-3; D is perhaps TRBD2 (5 bases). CDR3 size: 11 residues. Looked up from germline, CDR1 is LNHDA and CDR2 is SQIVND (reference sequence). The V and J ends lost 10 bases and 4 bases respectively, with 9 bases between them. Here the CDR3 reads CATVEADTQYF. CDR3 DNA sequence: TGTGCCACGGTGGAGGCAGATACGCAGTATTTT.